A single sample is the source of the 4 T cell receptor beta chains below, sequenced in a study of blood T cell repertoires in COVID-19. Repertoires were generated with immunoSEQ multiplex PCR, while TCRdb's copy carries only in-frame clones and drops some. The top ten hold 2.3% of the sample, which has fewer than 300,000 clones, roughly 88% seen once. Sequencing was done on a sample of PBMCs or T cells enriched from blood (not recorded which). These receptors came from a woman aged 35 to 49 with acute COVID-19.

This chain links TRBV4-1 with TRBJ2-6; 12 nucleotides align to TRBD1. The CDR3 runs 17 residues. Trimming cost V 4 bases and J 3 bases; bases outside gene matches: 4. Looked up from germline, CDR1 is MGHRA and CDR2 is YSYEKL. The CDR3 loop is CASSPGTGGVGANVLTF. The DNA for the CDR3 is TGCGCCAGCAGCCCCGGGACAGGGGGCGTTGGGGCCAACGTCCTGACTTTC.

Here the CDR3 reads CASSQAGVNEQFF. DNA of the CDR3: TGTGCCAGCAGTCAAGCGGGGGTCAATGAGCAGTTCTTC. This chain uses TRBV12-3 or TRBV12-4 with TRBJ2-1; 8 nucleotides align to TRBD2. V lost 5 bases to trimming and J lost 6 bases; unmatched junction nucleotides: 3. The CDR3 runs to 13 residues.

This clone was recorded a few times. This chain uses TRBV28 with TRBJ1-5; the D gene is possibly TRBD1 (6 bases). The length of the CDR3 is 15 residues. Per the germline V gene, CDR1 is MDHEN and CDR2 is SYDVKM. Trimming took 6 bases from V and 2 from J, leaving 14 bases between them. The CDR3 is CASSPGDRGNQPQHF. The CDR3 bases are TGTGCCAGCAGCCCAGGGGATCGCGGCAATCAGCCCCAGCATTTT.

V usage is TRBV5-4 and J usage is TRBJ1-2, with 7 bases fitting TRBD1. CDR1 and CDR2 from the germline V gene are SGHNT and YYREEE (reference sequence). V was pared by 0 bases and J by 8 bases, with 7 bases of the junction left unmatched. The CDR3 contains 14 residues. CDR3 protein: CASSLADRQEGYTF. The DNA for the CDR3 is TGTGCCAGCAGCTTGGCGGACAGGCAAGAGGGCTACACCTTC. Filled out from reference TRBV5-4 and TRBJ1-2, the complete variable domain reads ETGVTQSPTHLIKTRGQQVTLRCSSQSGHNTVSWYQQALGQGPQFIFQYYREEENGRGNFPPRFSGLQFPNYSSELNVNALELDDSALYLCASSLADRQEGYTFGSGTRLTVV.